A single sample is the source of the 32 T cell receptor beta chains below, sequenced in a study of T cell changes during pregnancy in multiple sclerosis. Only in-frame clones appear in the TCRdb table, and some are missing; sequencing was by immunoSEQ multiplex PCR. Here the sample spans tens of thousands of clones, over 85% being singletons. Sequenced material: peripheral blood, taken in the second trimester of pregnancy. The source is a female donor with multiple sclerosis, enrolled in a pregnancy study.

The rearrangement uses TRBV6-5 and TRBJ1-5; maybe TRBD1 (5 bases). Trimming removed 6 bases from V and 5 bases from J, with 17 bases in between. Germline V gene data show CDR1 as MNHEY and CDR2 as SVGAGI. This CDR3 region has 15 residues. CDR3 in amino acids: CASSSYGGSDQPQHF. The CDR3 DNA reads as TGTGCCAGCAGCTCCTATGGGGGGAGCGATCAGCCCCAGCATTTT.

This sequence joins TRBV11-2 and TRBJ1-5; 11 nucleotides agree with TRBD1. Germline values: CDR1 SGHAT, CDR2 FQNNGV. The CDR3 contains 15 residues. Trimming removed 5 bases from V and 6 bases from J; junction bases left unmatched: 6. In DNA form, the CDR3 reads TGTGCCAGCAGCCTGGACAGGGGGCTGGGTCAGCCCCAGCATTTT. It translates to CASSLDRGLGQPQHF.

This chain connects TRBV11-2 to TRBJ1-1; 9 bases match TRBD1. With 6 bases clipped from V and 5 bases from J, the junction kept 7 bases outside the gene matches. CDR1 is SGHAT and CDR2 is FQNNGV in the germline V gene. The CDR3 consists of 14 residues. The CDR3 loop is CASRKPGQGTEAFF. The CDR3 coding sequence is TGTGCCAGCAGAAAACCGGGACAGGGTACTGAAGCTTTCTTT.

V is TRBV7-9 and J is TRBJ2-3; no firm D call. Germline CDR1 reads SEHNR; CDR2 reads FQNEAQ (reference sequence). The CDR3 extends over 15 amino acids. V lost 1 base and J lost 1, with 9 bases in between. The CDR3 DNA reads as TGTGCCAGCAGCTTAGGTGAGCGCGGCACAGATACGCAGTATTTT. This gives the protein CASSLGERGTDTQYF. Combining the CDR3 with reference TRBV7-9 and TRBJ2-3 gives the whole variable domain DTGVSQNPRHKITKRGQNVTFRCDPISEHNRLYWYRQTLGQGPEFLTYFQNEAQLEKSRLLSDRFSAERPKGSFSTLEIQRTEQGDSAMYLCASSLGERGTDTQYFGPGTRLTVL.

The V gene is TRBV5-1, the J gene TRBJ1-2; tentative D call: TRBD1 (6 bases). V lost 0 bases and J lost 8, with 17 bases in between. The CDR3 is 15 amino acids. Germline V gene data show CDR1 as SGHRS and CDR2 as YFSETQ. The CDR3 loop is CASSLVSGVPSGYTF. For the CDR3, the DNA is TGCGCCAGCAGCTTGGTTTCAGGGGTACCTTCGGGCTACACCTTC.

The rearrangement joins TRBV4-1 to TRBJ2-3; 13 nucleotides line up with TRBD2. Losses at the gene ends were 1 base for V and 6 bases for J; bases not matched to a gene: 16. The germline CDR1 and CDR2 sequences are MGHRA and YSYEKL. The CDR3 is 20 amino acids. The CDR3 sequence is CASSQASPLTSGRRRDTQYF. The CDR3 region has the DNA TGCGCCAGCAGCCAAGCCTCTCCCCTGACTAGCGGGAGGCGGAGGGATACGCAGTATTTT.

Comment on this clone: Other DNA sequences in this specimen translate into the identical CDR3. The CDR3 spells CASSLTGGNTGELFF. DNA for the CDR3: TGCGCCAGCAGCCTAACGGGGGGGAACACCGGGGAGCTGTTTTTT. V and J are TRBV5-1 and TRBJ2-2; 7 nucleotides align to TRBD2. Germline lookup yields CDR1 SGHRS and CDR2 YFSETQ. CDR3 size: 15 residues. V shed 4 bases and J 1 base; nucleotides not matched to a gene: 4.

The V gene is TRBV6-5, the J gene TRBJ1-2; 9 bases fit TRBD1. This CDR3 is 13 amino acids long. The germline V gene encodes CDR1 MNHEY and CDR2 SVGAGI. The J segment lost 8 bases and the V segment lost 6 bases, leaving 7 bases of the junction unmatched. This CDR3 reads CASSFTGGRGYTF. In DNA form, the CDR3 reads TGTGCCAGCAGCTTTACAGGGGGCAGAGGCTACACCTTC.

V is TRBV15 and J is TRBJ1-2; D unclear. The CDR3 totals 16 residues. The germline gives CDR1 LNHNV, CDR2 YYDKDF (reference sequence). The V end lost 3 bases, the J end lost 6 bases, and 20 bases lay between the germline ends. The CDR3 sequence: CATSRKRTTGSDGYTF. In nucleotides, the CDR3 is TGTGCCACCAGCAGGAAAAGGACCACCGGGAGCGATGGCTACACCTTC. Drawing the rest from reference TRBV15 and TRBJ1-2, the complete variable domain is DAMVIQNPRYQVTQFGKPVTLSCSQTLNHNVMYWYQQKSSQAPKLLFHYYDKDFNNEADTPDNFQSRRPNTSFCFLDIRSPGLGDTAMYLCATSRKRTTGSDGYTFGSGTRLTVV.

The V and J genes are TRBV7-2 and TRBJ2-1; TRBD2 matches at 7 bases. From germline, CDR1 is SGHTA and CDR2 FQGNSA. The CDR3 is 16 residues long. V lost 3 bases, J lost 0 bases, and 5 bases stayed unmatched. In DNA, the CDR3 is TGTGCCAGCAGCTTCACTAGCGTGAGCTCCTACAATGAGCAGTTCTTC. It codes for CASSFTSVSSYNEQFF.

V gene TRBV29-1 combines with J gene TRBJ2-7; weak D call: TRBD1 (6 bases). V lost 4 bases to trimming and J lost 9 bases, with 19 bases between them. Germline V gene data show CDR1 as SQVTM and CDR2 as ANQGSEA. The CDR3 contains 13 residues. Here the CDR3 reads CSVVGDMTGGQYF. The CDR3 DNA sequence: TGCAGCGTTGTGGGGGACATGACAGGCGGGCAGTACTTC.

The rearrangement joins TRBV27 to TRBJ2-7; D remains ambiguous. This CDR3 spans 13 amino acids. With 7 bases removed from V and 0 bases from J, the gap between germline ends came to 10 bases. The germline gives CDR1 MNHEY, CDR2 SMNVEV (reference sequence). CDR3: CASTGSSSYEQYF. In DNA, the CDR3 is TGTGCCAGCACGGGTTCAAGCTCCTACGAGCAGTACTTC.

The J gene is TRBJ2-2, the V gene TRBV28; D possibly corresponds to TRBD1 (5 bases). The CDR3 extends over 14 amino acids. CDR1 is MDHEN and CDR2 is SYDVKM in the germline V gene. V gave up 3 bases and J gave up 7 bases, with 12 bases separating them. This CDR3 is CASSLARVGGELFF. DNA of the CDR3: TGTGCCAGCAGTTTGGCCAGGGTTGGCGGGGAGCTGTTTTTT.

CDR3 bases: TGTGCCAGCAGCTCCCCGGGGGGAGATCAGCCCCAGCATTTT. This codes for CASSSPGGDQPQHF. The V gene is TRBV7-2, the J gene TRBJ1-5; maybe TRBD1 (5 bases). Trimming cost V 4 bases and J 5 bases, with 12 bases left between them. CDR1 SGHTA and CDR2 FQGNSA come from the germline V gene. This CDR3 region has 14 residues. The whole variable domain, filled in from reference TRBV7-2 and TRBJ1-5, reads GAGVSQSPSNKVTEKGKDVELRCDPISGHTALYWYRQSLGQGLEFLIYFQGNSAPDKSGLPSDRFSAERTGGSVSTLTIQRTQQEDSAVYLCASSSPGGDQPQHFGDGTRLSIL.

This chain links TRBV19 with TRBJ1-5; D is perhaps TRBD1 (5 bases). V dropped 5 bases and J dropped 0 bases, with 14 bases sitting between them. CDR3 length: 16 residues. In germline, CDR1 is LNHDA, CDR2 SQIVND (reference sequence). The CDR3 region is CASSLITGDSNQPQHF. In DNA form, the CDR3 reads TGTGCCAGTAGTCTAATTACAGGTGATAGCAATCAGCCCCAGCATTTT.

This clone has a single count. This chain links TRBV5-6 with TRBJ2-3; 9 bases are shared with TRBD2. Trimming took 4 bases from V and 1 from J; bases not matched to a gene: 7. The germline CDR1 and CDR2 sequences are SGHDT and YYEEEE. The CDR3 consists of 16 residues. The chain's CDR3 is CASSRTSEGGTDTQYF. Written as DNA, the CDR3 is TGTGCCAGCAGCCGGACTAGCGAAGGGGGCACAGATACGCAGTATTTT.

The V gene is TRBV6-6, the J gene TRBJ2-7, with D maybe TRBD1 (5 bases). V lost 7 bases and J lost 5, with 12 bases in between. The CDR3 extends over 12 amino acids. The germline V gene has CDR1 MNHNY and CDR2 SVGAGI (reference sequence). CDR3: CASMGQFDEQYF. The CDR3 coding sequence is TGTGCCAGCATGGGGCAGTTCGACGAGCAGTACTTC.

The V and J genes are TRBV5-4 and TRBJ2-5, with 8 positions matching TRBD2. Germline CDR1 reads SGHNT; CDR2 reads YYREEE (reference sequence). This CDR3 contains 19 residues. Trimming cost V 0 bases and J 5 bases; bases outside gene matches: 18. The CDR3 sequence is CASSLAGRRGGRLGETQYF. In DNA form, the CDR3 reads TGTGCCAGCAGCTTGGCCGGGCGACGGGGGGGCAGATTGGGGGAGACCCAGTACTTC.

The CDR3 region is CASSRNTEAFF. CDR3 DNA sequence: TGTGCCAGCAGTCGGAACACTGAAGCTTTCTTT. This rearrangement joins TRBV28 to TRBJ1-1; D is uncertain. V was pared by 5 bases and J by 1 base, with 2 bases between. The CDR3 is 11 residues long. The germline CDR1 and CDR2 sequences are MDHEN and SYDVKM.

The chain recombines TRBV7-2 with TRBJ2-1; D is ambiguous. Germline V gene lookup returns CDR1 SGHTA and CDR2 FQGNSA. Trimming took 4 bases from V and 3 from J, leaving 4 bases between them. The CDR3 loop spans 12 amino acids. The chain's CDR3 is CASSSLYNEQFF. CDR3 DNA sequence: TGTGCCAGCAGCTCCCTCTACAATGAGCAGTTCTTC.

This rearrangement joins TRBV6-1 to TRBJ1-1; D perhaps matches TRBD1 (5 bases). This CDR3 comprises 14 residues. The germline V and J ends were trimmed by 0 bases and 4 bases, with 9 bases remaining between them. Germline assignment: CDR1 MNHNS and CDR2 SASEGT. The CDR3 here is CASSEAGGGTEAFF. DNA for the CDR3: TGTGCCAGCAGTGAAGCTGGGGGGGGCACTGAAGCTTTCTTT.

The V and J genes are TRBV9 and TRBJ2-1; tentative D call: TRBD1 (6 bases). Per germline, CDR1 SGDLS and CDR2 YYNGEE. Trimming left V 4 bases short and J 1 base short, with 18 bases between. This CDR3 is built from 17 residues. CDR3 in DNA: TGTGCCAGCAGCTGGATGTACAGGGCGGATTCCTACAATGAGCAGTTCTTC. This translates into CASSWMYRADSYNEQFF.

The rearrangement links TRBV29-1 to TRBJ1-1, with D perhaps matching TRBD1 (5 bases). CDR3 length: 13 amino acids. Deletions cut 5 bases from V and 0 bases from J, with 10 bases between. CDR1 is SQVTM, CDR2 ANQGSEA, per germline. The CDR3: CSVMTALNTEAFF. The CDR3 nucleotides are TGCAGCGTTATGACAGCTTTGAACACTGAAGCTTTCTTT.

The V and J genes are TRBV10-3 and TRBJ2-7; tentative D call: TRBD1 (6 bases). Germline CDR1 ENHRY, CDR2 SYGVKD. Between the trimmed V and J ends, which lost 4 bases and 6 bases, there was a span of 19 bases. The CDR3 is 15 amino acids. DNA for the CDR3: TGTGCCATCAGTGTCAATTTGGCAGGGGAGAGCGAGCAGTACTTC. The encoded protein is CAISVNLAGESEQYF.

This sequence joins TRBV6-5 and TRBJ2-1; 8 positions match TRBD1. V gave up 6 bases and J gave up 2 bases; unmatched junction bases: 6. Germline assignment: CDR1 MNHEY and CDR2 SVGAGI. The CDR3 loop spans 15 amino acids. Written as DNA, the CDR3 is TGTGCCAGCAGGCAAGACAGGGGTCCCTACAATGAGCAGTTCTTC. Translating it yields CASRQDRGPYNEQFF.

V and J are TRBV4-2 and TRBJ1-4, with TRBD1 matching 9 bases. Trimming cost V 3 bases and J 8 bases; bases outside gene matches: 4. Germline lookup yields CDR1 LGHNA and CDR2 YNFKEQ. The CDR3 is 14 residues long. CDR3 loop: CASSHDRGGEKLFF. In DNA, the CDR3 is TGTGCCAGCAGCCATGACAGGGGGGGCGAAAAACTGTTTTTT.

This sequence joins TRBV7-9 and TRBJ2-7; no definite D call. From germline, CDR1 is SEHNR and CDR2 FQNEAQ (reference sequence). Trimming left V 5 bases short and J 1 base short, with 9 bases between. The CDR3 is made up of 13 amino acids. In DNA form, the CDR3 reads TGTGCCAGCAGCCAAGCCGGTTCCTACGAGCAGTACTTC. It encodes CASSQAGSYEQYF.

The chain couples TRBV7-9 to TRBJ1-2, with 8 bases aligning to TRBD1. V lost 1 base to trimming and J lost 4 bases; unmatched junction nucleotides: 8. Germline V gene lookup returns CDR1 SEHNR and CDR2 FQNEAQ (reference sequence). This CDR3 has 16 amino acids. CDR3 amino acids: CASSLVGQAASYGYTF. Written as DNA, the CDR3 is TGTGCCAGCAGCTTAGTGGGACAGGCGGCGAGCTATGGCTACACCTTC.

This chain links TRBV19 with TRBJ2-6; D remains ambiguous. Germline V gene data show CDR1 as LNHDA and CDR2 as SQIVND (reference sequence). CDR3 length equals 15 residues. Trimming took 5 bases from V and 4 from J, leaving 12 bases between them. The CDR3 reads CASSYAVTGANVLTF. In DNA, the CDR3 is TGTGCCAGTAGTTATGCGGTAACGGGGGCCAACGTCCTGACTTTC.

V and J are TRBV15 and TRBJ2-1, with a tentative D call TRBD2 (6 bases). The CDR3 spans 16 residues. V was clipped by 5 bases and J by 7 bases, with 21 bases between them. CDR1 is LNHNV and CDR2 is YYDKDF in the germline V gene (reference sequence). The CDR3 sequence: CATSPRRGGSWNEQFF. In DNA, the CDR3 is TGTGCCACCAGCCCCCGGCGGGGTGGGTCTTGGAATGAGCAGTTCTTC.

CDR3: CASSPYSVASFSSTDTQYF. The CDR3 nucleotides read TGTGCCAGCAGTCCTTACAGTGTAGCTAGCTTCTCTAGCACAGATACGCAGTATTTT. This chain links TRBV27 with TRBJ2-3; D might be TRBD2 (5 bases). V was pared by 5 bases and J by 0 bases, with 24 bases between. The CDR3 length is 19 residues. Per the germline V gene, CDR1 is MNHEY and CDR2 is SMNVEV (reference sequence).

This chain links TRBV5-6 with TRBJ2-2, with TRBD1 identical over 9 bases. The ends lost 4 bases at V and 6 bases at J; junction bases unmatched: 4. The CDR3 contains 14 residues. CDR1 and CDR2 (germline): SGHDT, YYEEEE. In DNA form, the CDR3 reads TGTGCCAGCAGCCGGGACAGGGTACCCGGGGAGCTGTTTTTT. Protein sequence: CASSRDRVPGELFF.